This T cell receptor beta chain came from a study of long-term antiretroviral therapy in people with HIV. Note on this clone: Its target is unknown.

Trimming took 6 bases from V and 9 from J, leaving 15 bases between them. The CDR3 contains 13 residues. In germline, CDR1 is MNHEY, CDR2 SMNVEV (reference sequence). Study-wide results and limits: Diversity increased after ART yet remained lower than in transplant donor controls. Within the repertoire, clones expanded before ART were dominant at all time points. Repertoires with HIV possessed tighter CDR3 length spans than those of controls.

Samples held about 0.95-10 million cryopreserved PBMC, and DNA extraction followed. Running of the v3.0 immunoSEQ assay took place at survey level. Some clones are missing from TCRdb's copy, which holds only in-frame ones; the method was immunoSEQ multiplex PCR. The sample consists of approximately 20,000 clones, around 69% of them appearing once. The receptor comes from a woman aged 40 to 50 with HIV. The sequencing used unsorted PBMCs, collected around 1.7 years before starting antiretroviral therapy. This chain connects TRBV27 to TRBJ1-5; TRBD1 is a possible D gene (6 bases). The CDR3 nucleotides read TGTGCCAGCAGCGCCACAGGGTTAGGGCCCCAGCATTTT. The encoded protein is CASSATGLGPQHF.